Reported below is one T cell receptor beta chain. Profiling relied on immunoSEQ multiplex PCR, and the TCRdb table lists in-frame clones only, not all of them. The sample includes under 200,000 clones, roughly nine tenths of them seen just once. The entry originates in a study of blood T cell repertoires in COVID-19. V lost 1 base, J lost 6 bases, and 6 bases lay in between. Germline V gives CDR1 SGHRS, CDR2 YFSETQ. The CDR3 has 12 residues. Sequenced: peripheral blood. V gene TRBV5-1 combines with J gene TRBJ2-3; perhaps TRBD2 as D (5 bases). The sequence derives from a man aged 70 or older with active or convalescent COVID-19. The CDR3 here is CASSLPGDTQYF. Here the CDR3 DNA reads TGCGCCAGCAGCTTGCCGGGGGATACGCAGTATTTT.